Presented here are 15 T cell receptor beta chains from one specimen sequenced in a study of cytomegalovirus exposure and HLA in healthy donors. Use of 60 Vbeta and 13 Jbeta primers characterized the PCR. Using immunoSEQ multiplex PCR, the repertoire was profiled, and TCRdb retains in-frame clones only, with some absent. The sample yields 150,000 to 200,000 clones, about four fifths seen once. The sample comprised PBMCs. The receptors were gathered from a woman under 30 in good health and CMV-seropositive.

The chain carries TRBV5-6 and TRBJ1-1; TRBD1 matches at 9 bases. V was clipped by 2 bases and J by 5 bases; unmatched bases: 13. Looked up from germline, CDR1 is SGHDT and CDR2 is YYEEEE. This CDR3 region has 17 residues. CDR3 region: CASSFWGTGRIRTEAFF. CDR3 nucleotide sequence: TGTGCCAGCAGCTTTTGGGGGACAGGGCGAATCCGAACTGAAGCTTTCTTT.

The chain employs TRBV7-2 and TRBJ2-1; 7 bases fit TRBD1. CDR3 length: 12 residues. J gave up 12 bases and V 4 bases, and 6 bases lay outside the gene matches. CDR1 and CDR2 from the germline V gene are SGHTA and FQGNSA. CDR3 bases: TGTGCCAGCAGCTCGGGACAGTTTGTGCAGTTCTTC. Encoded protein: CASSSGQFVQFF. Full variable domain (outside the CDR3, taken from reference TRBV7-2 and TRBJ2-1): GAGVSQSPSNKVTEKGKDVELRCDPISGHTALYWYRQSLGQGLEFLIYFQGNSAPDKSGLPSDRFSAERTGGSVSTLTIQRTQQEDSAVYLCASSSGQFVQFFGPGTRLTVL.

The chain carries TRBV15 and TRBJ1-1; TRBD1 aligns across 7 bases. The germline V gene has CDR1 LNHNV and CDR2 YYDKDF (reference sequence). This CDR3 region has 16 residues. Trimming took 3 bases from V and 11 from J; bases not matched to a gene: 18. Here the CDR3 DNA reads TGTGCCACCAGCAGGTTACCGCTTCAGGGGGAGGAGGCGGCTTTCTTT. Translation gives CATSRLPLQGEEAAFF.

V and J are TRBV7-2 and TRBJ2-5; weak D call: TRBD1 (5 bases). The CDR3 has 14 amino acids. Deletions cut 1 base from V and 1 base from J, with 7 bases between. Germline V lookup: CDR1 SGHTA, CDR2 FQGNSA. The CDR3 protein is CASSLVGLQETQYF. The CDR3 nucleotides read TGTGCCAGCAGCTTAGTGGGGCTCCAAGAGACCCAGTACTTC.

The gene calls are TRBV5-6 and TRBJ1-2; 7 bases are a match to TRBD1. Unmatched junction bases numbered 6, after V lost 0 bases and J lost 4 bases. Germline V gives CDR1 SGHDT, CDR2 YYEEEE. This CDR3 spans 15 amino acids. DNA of the CDR3: TGTGCCAGCAGCTTGGACGACAGGGAAGGCTATGGCTACACCTTC. Protein sequence: CASSLDDREGYGYTF. The variable domain in full, with the rest retrieved from reference TRBV5-6 and TRBJ1-2, is DAGVTQSPTHLIKTRGQQVTLRCSPKSGHDTVSWYQQALGQGPQFIFQYYEEEERQRGNFPDRFSGHQFPNYSSELNVNALLLGDSALYLCASSLDDREGYGYTFGSGTRLTVV.

The chain employs TRBV7-8 and TRBJ2-3; D is uncertain. The germline V and J ends were trimmed by 3 bases and 6 bases, with 10 bases remaining between them. In germline, CDR1 is SGHVS, CDR2 FQNEAQ. This CDR3 has 13 amino acids. This CDR3 is CASSLVLRDTQYF. The CDR3 DNA follows: TGTGCCAGCAGCTTGGTTCTGCGGGATACGCAGTATTTT.

The chain links TRBV2 to TRBJ1-6, with 7 bases matching TRBD1. V dropped 7 bases and J dropped 10; count of bases not matched to a gene: 10. The CDR3 extends over 14 amino acids. Germline V gives CDR1 SNHLY, CDR2 FYNNEI. CDR3 coding DNA: TGTGCCAGCAAAACAAGACAGGGAGACTCACCCCTCCACTTT. Amino acid sequence: CASKTRQGDSPLHF.

The chain links TRBV19 to TRBJ2-3; 8 nucleotides agree with TRBD2. Germline V gene sequence: CDR1 LNHDA, CDR2 SQIVND (reference sequence). The V segment lost 5 bases and the J segment 4 bases; nucleotides outside the gene matches: 14. The length of the CDR3 is 17 residues. As DNA, the CDR3 is TGTGCCAGTAGTCCGGGGGCGGGGGGCCTTGCGGCAGATACGCAGTATTTT. This translates into CASSPGAGGLAADTQYF.

The rearrangement joins TRBV18 to TRBJ1-1; 9 nucleotides align to TRBD1. With 5 bases clipped from V and 0 bases from J, the junction kept 7 bases outside the gene matches. Germline V gene data show CDR1 as KGHSH and CDR2 as LQKENI. The CDR3 has 16 residues. The CDR3 DNA sequence: TGTGCCAGCTCAGAGACAGGGGGAGGACTGAACACTGAAGCTTTCTTT. Translation gives CASSETGGGLNTEAFF. Supplemented by reference TRBV18 and TRBJ1-1, the full variable domain reads NAGVMQNPRHLVRRRGQEARLRCSPMKGHSHVYWYRQLPEEGLKFMVYLQKENIIDESGMPKERFSAEFPKEGPSILRIQQVVRGDSAAYFCASSETGGGLNTEAFFGQGTRLTVV.

The V gene is TRBV7-9, the J gene TRBJ2-7, with TRBD2 matching over 16 bases. J was trimmed by 2 bases and V by 5 bases; bases with no gene match: 12. Per germline, CDR1 SEHNR and CDR2 FQNEAQ (reference sequence). The CDR3 has 19 amino acids. This CDR3 is CASSPTGLAGGPGAYEQYF. CDR3 DNA: TGTGCCAGCAGCCCTACGGGACTAGCGGGGGGGCCGGGAGCCTACGAGCAGTACTTC.

This clone turned up a few times. This chain connects TRBV10-1 to TRBJ1-2, with 9 bases identical to TRBD1. The V segment lost 10 bases and the J segment 1 base; nucleotides outside the gene matches: 1. Per germline, CDR1 WNHNN and CDR2 SYGVQD (reference sequence). The CDR3 runs 12 residues. The CDR3 is CANRGRNYGYTF. DNA for the CDR3: TGCGCCAACAGGGGGCGTAACTATGGCTACACCTTC.

This clone was seen a few times. The rearrangement joins TRBV19 to TRBJ1-1; 12 nucleotides match TRBD1. This CDR3 has 16 residues. The germline gives CDR1 LNHDA, CDR2 SQIVND (reference sequence). V shed 5 bases, J shed 5 bases, and the junction held 9 bases outside the gene matches. The CDR3 loop reads CASSPGTGGFRTEAFF. CDR3 bases: TGTGCCAGTAGTCCTGGGACAGGGGGCTTTAGGACTGAAGCTTTCTTT. Full variable domain (rest looked up from reference TRBV19 and TRBJ1-1): DGGITQSPKYLFRKEGQNVTLSCEQNLNHDAMYWYRQDPGQGLRLIYYSQIVNDFQKGDIAEGYSVSREKKESFPLTVTSAQKNPTAFYLCASSPGTGGFRTEAFFGQGTRLTVV.

This chain connects TRBV7-8 to TRBJ1-2; 9 nucleotides align to TRBD1. CDR3 size: 14 residues. CDR1 is SGHVS and CDR2 is FQNEAQ in the germline V gene. V lost 5 bases and J lost 3; bases outside the gene matches: 4. The CDR3 protein is CASSPGQGYYGYTF. The CDR3 DNA reads as TGTGCCAGCAGCCCGGGACAGGGTTACTATGGCTACACCTTC. Filled out from reference TRBV7-8 and TRBJ1-2, the complete variable domain reads GAGVSQSPRYKVAKRGQDVALRCDPISGHVSLFWYQQALGQGPEFLTYFQNEAQLDKSGLPSDRFFAERPEGSVSTLKIQRTQQEDSAVYLCASSPGQGYYGYTFGSGTRLTVV.

This sequence joins TRBV13 and TRBJ1-6; TRBD1 matches 7 bases. In germline, CDR1 is PRHDT, CDR2 FYEKMQ (reference sequence). V lost 5 bases, J lost 10 bases, and 20 bases stayed unmatched. The CDR3 is made up of 18 amino acids. The CDR3 loop reads CASSLARRPGPRGSPLHF. The CDR3, as DNA: TGTGCCAGCAGCCTAGCTAGGAGACCGGGTCCCAGGGGGTCACCCCTCCACTTT.

V and J are TRBV9 and TRBJ2-3; TRBD2 might be the D (6 bases). Per germline, CDR1 SGDLS and CDR2 YYNGEE. The CDR3 totals 15 residues. V was cut by 0 bases and J by 5 bases, with 13 bases left in between. The CDR3 is CASSVVASDRDTQYF. CDR3 coding DNA: TGTGCCAGCAGCGTAGTGGCTAGCGACAGAGATACGCAGTATTTT. The full variable domain, rest sourced from reference TRBV9 and TRBJ2-3, is DSGVTQTPKHLITATGQRVTLRCSPRSGDLSVYWYQQSLDQGLQFLIQYYNGEERAKGNILERFSAQQFPDLHSELNLSSLELGDSALYFCASSVVASDRDTQYFGPGTRLTVL.